Below are 32 T cell receptor beta chains sequenced from a single sample in a study of cytomegalovirus exposure and HLA in healthy donors (dated by TCRdb to 2016 to 2017). Library generation was performed with the immunoSEQ multiplex PCR assay. TCRdb stores this immuneACCESS table with in-frame sequences only. Part of the clones is absent; in the studies checked, under half of the shortfall reflects unresolved V genes, and no reason is known for the rest. Across this sample there are approximately 150,000 clones, with roughly 90% seen only once. The ten top clones hold 3.5% to 5% of the sample. Sample: PBMCs. Receptors originate from a young man in good health and CMV-seropositive.

This clone was seen a few times. This rearrangement joins TRBV6-5 to TRBJ1-2, with TRBD1 identical over 8 bases. The CDR3 is made up of 14 amino acids. Germline-derived CDR1 and CDR2 are MNHEY and SVGAGI. J was trimmed by 4 bases and V by 6 bases; bases with no gene match: 7. The CDR3 sequence is CASRRTGKGYGYTF. The CDR3, as DNA: TGTGCCAGCAGGAGGACAGGGAAAGGCTATGGCTACACCTTC.

The chain employs TRBV7-8 and TRBJ1-5, with 8 bases that match TRBD1. The V and J ends lost 5 bases and 3 bases, in that order; junction bases with no gene match: 6. The CDR3 is 15 amino acids. Germline lookup yields CDR1 SGHVS and CDR2 FQNEAQ. The CDR3 nucleotides are TGTGCCAGCAGCGGGCAGACAGGGGTCAATCAGCCCCAGCATTTT. It yields the protein CASSGQTGVNQPQHF.

The chain uses TRBV18 and TRBJ2-7, with TRBD1 as a possible D gene (5 bases). V dropped 3 bases and J dropped 3 bases, with 6 bases sitting between them. Per germline, CDR1 KGHSH and CDR2 LQKENI. The CDR3 has 12 residues. In nucleotides, the CDR3 is TGTGCCAGCTCACCCGACAGCTACGAGCAGTACTTC. It translates to CASSPDSYEQYF.

V is TRBV4-1 and J is TRBJ2-3; weak D call: TRBD2 (5 bases). Germline CDR1 reads MGHRA; CDR2 reads YSYEKL. There are 13 residues in the CDR3. The germline V and J ends were trimmed by 2 bases and 4 bases, with 7 bases remaining between them. Written as DNA, the CDR3 is TGCGCCAGCAGCCAAACGAGGGCAGATACGCAGTATTTT. Protein product: CASSQTRADTQYF.

This clone came up once. The V gene is TRBV7-9, the J gene TRBJ1-2, with 10 bases aligning to TRBD1. The CDR3 has 13 amino acids. Germline V lookup: CDR1 SEHNR, CDR2 FQNEAQ (reference sequence). J lost 8 bases, V lost 5 bases, and 5 bases had no gene match. CDR3 residues: CASSVGDRGGYTF. For the CDR3, the DNA is TGTGCCAGCAGCGTGGGGGACAGGGGAGGCTACACCTTC.

V gene TRBV6-4 combines with J gene TRBJ1-5; D unresolved. Germline V CDR1 and CDR2: MRHNA, SNTAGT. V lost 3 bases and J lost 0, with 9 bases in between. The CDR3 length is 15 residues. Here the CDR3 reads CASSEDQDSNQPQHF. The CDR3 DNA is TGTGCCAGCAGTGAAGATCAGGATAGCAATCAGCCCCAGCATTTT.

The genes are TRBV7-9 and TRBJ1-1; 9 nucleotides align to TRBD1. Germline CDR1 SEHNR, CDR2 FQNEAQ (reference sequence). After removal of 5 bases from V and 1 base from J, the junction contained 8 bases not matched to a gene. The length of the CDR3 is 16 residues. The CDR3 coding sequence is TGTGCCAGCAGCCCACCGAGACAGGGGGAGAACACTGAAGCTTTCTTT. Translated, it gives CASSPPRQGENTEAFF. Based on the CDR3 plus reference TRBV7-9 and TRBJ1-1, the full variable domain is DTGVSQNPRHKITKRGQNVTFRCDPISEHNRLYWYRQTLGQGPEFLTYFQNEAQLEKSRLLSDRFSAERPKGSFSTLEIQRTEQGDSAMYLCASSPPRQGENTEAFFGQGTRLTVV.

This chain links TRBV18 with TRBJ2-2; 9 nucleotides agree with TRBD2. The CDR3 is 16 residues long. Germline lookup yields CDR1 KGHSH and CDR2 LQKENI. The junction had 4 bases not matched to a gene; V was cut back by 3 bases and J by 2 bases. In DNA, the CDR3 is TGTGCCAGCTCACCGCCGGGACTAGCAAACACCGGGGAGCTGTTTTTT. Translation: CASSPPGLANTGELFF. Using reference TRBV18 and TRBJ2-2 for the parts outside the CDR3, the full variable domain is NAGVMQNPRHLVRRRGQEARLRCSPMKGHSHVYWYRQLPEEGLKFMVYLQKENIIDESGMPKERFSAEFPKEGPSILRIQQVVRGDSAAYFCASSPPGLANTGELFFGEGSRLTVL.

The genes are TRBV13 and TRBJ1-2; D gene unclear. CDR1 PRHDT and CDR2 FYEKMQ come from the germline V gene (reference sequence). The CDR3 totals 13 residues. The germline V and J ends were trimmed by 5 bases and 4 bases, with 11 bases remaining between them. The CDR3 region is CASSPQYGYGYTF. DNA for the CDR3: TGTGCCAGCAGCCCACAGTACGGCTATGGCTACACCTTC. The whole variable domain, filled in from reference TRBV13 and TRBJ1-2, reads AAGVIQSPRHLIKEKRETATLKCYPIPRHDTVYWYQQGPGQDPQFLISFYEKMQSDKGSIPDRFSAQQFSDYHSELNMSSLELGDSALYFCASSPQYGYGYTFGSGTRLTVV.

The chain uses TRBV5-1 and TRBJ2-3; possibly TRBD1 for D (6 bases). Germline V gene lookup returns CDR1 SGHRS and CDR2 YFSETQ. The V and J ends lost 1 base and 0 bases respectively, with 9 bases between them. The CDR3 runs to 15 residues. CDR3 sequence: CASSLTGSSTDTQYF. The DNA for the CDR3 is TGCGCCAGCAGCTTGACAGGGTCTAGCACAGATACGCAGTATTTT.

This clone appeared once. This chain connects TRBV6-5 to TRBJ2-3, with 7 positions matching TRBD2. Germline assignment: CDR1 MNHEY and CDR2 SVGAGI. V dropped 5 bases and J dropped 5; count of bases not matched to a gene: 7. This CDR3 has 14 amino acids. CDR3 DNA sequence: TGTGCCAGCAGTCGAGGGAGGGCCGAAGATACGCAGTATTTT. Translated, it gives CASSRGRAEDTQYF.

In this sample, this clone turned up once. The CDR3 sequence: CASSPGSGGGYNEQFF. The CDR3, as DNA: TGCGCCAGCAGCCCGGGAAGCGGAGGAGGCTACAATGAGCAGTTCTTC. The chain has TRBV5-1 and TRBJ2-1, with a weak D call TRBD2 (5 bases). Germline assignment: CDR1 SGHRS and CDR2 YFSETQ. CDR3 length: 16 amino acids. Trimming removed 4 bases at V and 3 bases at J, with 17 bases between.

This clone was found once. The chain uses TRBV30 and TRBJ2-3, with 14 nucleotides matching TRBD2. Germline values: CDR1 GTSNPN, CDR2 SVGIG (reference sequence). The CDR3 contains 18 residues. V lost 3 bases and J lost 3; bases outside the gene matches: 11. The CDR3 DNA reads TGTGCCTGGAGCGCCGGGACTAGCGGGGGCCTGGGGACAGATACGCAGTATTTT. Its translation: CAWSAGTSGGLGTDTQYF.

DNA of the CDR3: TGTGCCAGCTCACCTCAAACCGGGTCGAACACTGAAGCTTTCTTT. Amino acids: CASSPQTGSNTEAFF. V gene TRBV18 combines with J gene TRBJ1-1; D unclear. V shed 3 bases and J shed 1 base, with 12 bases lying between them. The germline gives CDR1 KGHSH, CDR2 LQKENI. The CDR3 spans 15 residues.

The chain recombines TRBV9 with TRBJ2-7; D is possibly TRBD2 (5 bases). Trimming removed 3 bases from V and 1 base from J, with 14 bases in between. The V gene's germline CDR1 is SGDLS and CDR2 YYNGEE. This CDR3 has 15 amino acids. DNA of the CDR3: TGTGCCAGCAGCGCCCCGGGATCTAAGTCCTACGAGCAGTACTTC. Protein sequence: CASSAPGSKSYEQYF.

This clone has only a few counts. The rearrangement links TRBV5-1 to TRBJ1-5; D possibly corresponds to TRBD1 (6 bases). The CDR3 runs to 15 residues. The germline V gene encodes CDR1 SGHRS and CDR2 YFSETQ. V shed 3 bases and J shed 3 bases, with 13 bases lying between them. CDR3 loop: CASSSDGQINQPQHF. The CDR3 DNA sequence: TGCGCCAGCAGCTCGGACGGACAGATCAATCAGCCCCAGCATTTT.

The chain recombines TRBV6-1 with TRBJ1-2; D perhaps matches TRBD1 (6 bases). V was trimmed by 7 bases and J by 4 bases, leaving 16 bases between them. The CDR3 extends over 14 amino acids. Germline assignment: CDR1 MNHNS and CDR2 SASEGT. CDR3 nucleotides: TGTGCCAGCATGACAGGTTACCTATCCTATGGCTACACCTTC. It translates to CASMTGYLSYGYTF.

The rearrangement links TRBV6-1 to TRBJ1-1, with D perhaps TRBD1 (5 bases). Germline V gene lookup returns CDR1 MNHNS and CDR2 SASEGT. The CDR3 runs 13 residues. Trimming cost V 1 base and J 8 bases, with 11 bases left between them. The CDR3 DNA reads as TGTGCCAGCAGTGAAGTCAACAGGTCCGAAGCTTTCTTT. Protein sequence: CASSEVNRSEAFF.

The chain couples TRBV6-5 to TRBJ2-7, with TRBD2 matching over 9 bases. J gave up 2 bases and V 2 bases, and 4 bases lay outside the gene matches. The V gene's germline CDR1 is MNHEY and CDR2 SVGAGI. This CDR3 has 15 residues. The CDR3 region has the DNA TGTGCCAGCAGTTACGGCGGGGGGGCCACCTACGAGCAGTACTTC. Amino acid sequence: CASSYGGGATYEQYF.

The rearrangement uses TRBV5-1 and TRBJ2-5, with D perhaps TRBD1 (5 bases). V lost 0 bases, J lost 5 bases, and 11 bases lay in between. Germline values: CDR1 SGHRS, CDR2 YFSETQ. The CDR3 sequence is 14 residues long. The CDR3 region has the DNA TGCGCCAGCAGCTTGGGAAGGGGTGGTGAGACCCAGTACTTC. It encodes CASSLGRGGETQYF.

The chain couples TRBV28 to TRBJ2-7; 7 bases are a match to TRBD1. The ends lost 11 bases at V and 8 bases at J; junction bases unmatched: 12. Germline loops: CDR1 MDHEN, CDR2 SYDVKM. The CDR3 covers 12 residues. The DNA of the CDR3 is TGTGCCGGGGGACAGACCACGCGACAGCAGTACTTC. Its translation: CAGGQTTRQQYF.

J is TRBJ1-1 and V is TRBV25-1, with D possibly being TRBD1 (5 bases). Germline CDR1 and CDR2: MGHDK and SYGVNS. This CDR3 comprises 14 residues. V lost 7 bases and J 5 bases, leaving 17 bases between the germline ends. DNA for the CDR3: TGTGCCAGCAAGGGTTTGGTCAAGGGGACTGAAGCTTTCTTT. This translates into CASKGLVKGTEAFF. The full variable domain, its missing parts supplied by reference TRBV25-1 and TRBJ1-1, is EADIYQTPRYLVIGTGKKITLECSQTMGHDKMYWYQQDPGMELHLIHYSYGVNSTEKGDLSSESTVSRIRTEHFPLTLESARPSHTSQYLCASKGLVKGTEAFFGQGTRLTVV.

The rearrangement links TRBV14 to TRBJ1-2; D is uncertain. Trimming removed 1 base at V and 8 bases at J, with 17 bases between. The CDR3 has 15 amino acids. Germline assignment: CDR1 SGHDN and CDR2 FVKESK. In DNA form, the CDR3 reads TGTGCCAGCAGCCAAGCCCCCAGGCCCCTAAAAGGCTACACCTTC. Translating it yields CASSQAPRPLKGYTF.

The chain carries TRBV16 and TRBJ2-7; TRBD1 aligns across 7 bases. Per the germline V gene, CDR1 is KGHSY and CDR2 is FQNENV. The junction had 8 bases not matched to a gene; V was cut back by 3 bases and J by 0 bases. The CDR3 is 16 amino acids. CDR3 amino acids: CASSHQGDGLSYEQYF. In DNA, the CDR3 is TGTGCCAGCAGCCACCAGGGGGACGGACTCTCCTACGAGCAGTACTTC.

The rearrangement links TRBV5-4 to TRBJ2-7; 9 bases agree with TRBD1. Germline values: CDR1 SGHNT, CDR2 YYREEE (reference sequence). The V segment lost 3 bases and the J segment 5 bases; nucleotides outside the gene matches: 15. This CDR3 contains 17 residues. As DNA, the CDR3 is TGTGCCAGCAGCTCCCCGGGCGGGACAGGGAAGGTCAACGAGCAGTACTTC. This sequence encodes CASSSPGGTGKVNEQYF.

The CDR3 spells CASSLEGRSYNEQFF. The DNA for the CDR3 is TGCGCCAGCAGCTTAGAGGGGAGGTCCTACAATGAGCAGTTCTTC. The rearrangement links TRBV5-1 to TRBJ2-1; a possible D gene is TRBD2 (6 bases). The CDR3 consists of 15 residues. V lost 2 bases, J lost 1 base, and 10 bases lay in between. Germline CDR1 is SGHRS and CDR2 is YFSETQ.

This clone was counted only a few times. This chain links TRBV7-9 with TRBJ2-3; D remains ambiguous. The length of the CDR3 is 15 residues. Germline V gene lookup returns CDR1 SEHNR and CDR2 FQNEAQ (reference sequence). V shed 8 bases and J shed 0 bases, with 15 bases lying between them. CDR3 sequence reads: CASSRGTTSTDTQYF. The DNA for the CDR3 is TGTGCCAGCTCCCGCGGAACAACTAGCACAGATACGCAGTATTTT.

This rearrangement joins TRBV6-1 to TRBJ2-3; 11 nucleotides match TRBD2. The CDR3 has 15 amino acids. Germline CDR1 reads MNHNS; CDR2 reads SASEGT. With 6 bases clipped from V and 1 base from J, the junction kept 3 bases outside the gene matches. The DNA of the CDR3 is TGTGCCAGCAGATTACTAGCGGGGGGCACAGATACGCAGTATTTT. It encodes CASRLLAGGTDTQYF.

This chain joins TRBV11-2 and TRBJ1-5; no clear D gene. The CDR3 is 12 amino acids. The germline gives CDR1 SGHAT, CDR2 FQNNGV. V gave up 1 base and J gave up 9 bases, with 7 bases separating them. The CDR3 loop reads CASSLGRGPQHF. The CDR3 nucleotides are TGTGCCAGCAGCTTAGGGAGAGGGCCCCAGCATTTT.

The chain combines TRBV2 with TRBJ1-1; the match to TRBD1 covers 8 bases. Germline values: CDR1 SNHLY, CDR2 FYNNEI. V trimming: 8 bases; J trimming: 2 bases; junction bases outside the gene matches: 13. The CDR3 loop spans 16 amino acids. CDR3 nucleotides: TGTGCCAGCTTTCCTCTGGGGGACAGGAAAAACACTGAAGCTTTCTTT. This gives the protein CASFPLGDRKNTEAFF.

The gene calls are TRBV6-5 and TRBJ2-3; 14 positions agree with TRBD2. Trimming at V came to 5 bases and at J to 8 bases, leaving 6 bases not matched to a gene. Looked up from germline, CDR1 is MNHEY and CDR2 is SVGAGI. This CDR3 region has 15 residues. The CDR3 region is CASSRLAGGLGTQYF. CDR3 bases: TGTGCCAGCAGTAGACTAGCGGGAGGGTTGGGTACGCAGTATTTT.

This clone was seen a single time. This chain uses TRBV18 with TRBJ2-5; unclear D gene. This CDR3 comprises 14 residues. The V gene's germline CDR1 is KGHSH and CDR2 LQKENI. V gave up 4 bases and J gave up 4 bases, with 13 bases separating them. The CDR3 DNA reads TGTGCCAGCTCACTCCGCCCGCTCGGAGAGACCCAGTACTTC. Encoded protein: CASSLRPLGETQYF.